This T cell receptor (beta chain) was profiled in a study of cytomegalovirus exposure and HLA in healthy donors. Regarding the study as a whole: TCR beta chains numbering 150 to 200 were designated cytomegalovirus-associated.

This clone turned up a few times. Its antigen remains unidentified. The repertoire was sequenced with immunoSEQ multiplex PCR; TCRdb's copy has only in-frame clones and lacks some. Among more than 85,000 clones listed, roughly 86% were seen once. This CDR3 is 15 amino acids long. Trimming pared 3 bases from V and 3 bases from J, leaving 15 bases between. Per the germline V gene, CDR1 is KGHSH and CDR2 is LQKENI. This chain joins TRBV18 and TRBJ2-7, with D maybe TRBD1 (5 bases). Source material: PBMCs. This TCR came from a woman in her late teens or twenties in good health and CMV-seropositive. CDR3 DNA sequence: TGTGCCAGCTCACCTAGGGTTCAGGGATACTACGAGCAGTACTTC. Translated: CASSPRVQGYYEQYF. The full variable domain, in which reference TRBV18 and TRBJ2-7 provide the parts outside the CDR3, is NAGVMQNPRHLVRRRGQEARLRCSPMKGHSHVYWYRQLPEEGLKFMVYLQKENIIDESGMPKERFSAEFPKEGPSILRIQQVVRGDSAAYFCASSPRVQGYYEQYFGPGTRLTVT.